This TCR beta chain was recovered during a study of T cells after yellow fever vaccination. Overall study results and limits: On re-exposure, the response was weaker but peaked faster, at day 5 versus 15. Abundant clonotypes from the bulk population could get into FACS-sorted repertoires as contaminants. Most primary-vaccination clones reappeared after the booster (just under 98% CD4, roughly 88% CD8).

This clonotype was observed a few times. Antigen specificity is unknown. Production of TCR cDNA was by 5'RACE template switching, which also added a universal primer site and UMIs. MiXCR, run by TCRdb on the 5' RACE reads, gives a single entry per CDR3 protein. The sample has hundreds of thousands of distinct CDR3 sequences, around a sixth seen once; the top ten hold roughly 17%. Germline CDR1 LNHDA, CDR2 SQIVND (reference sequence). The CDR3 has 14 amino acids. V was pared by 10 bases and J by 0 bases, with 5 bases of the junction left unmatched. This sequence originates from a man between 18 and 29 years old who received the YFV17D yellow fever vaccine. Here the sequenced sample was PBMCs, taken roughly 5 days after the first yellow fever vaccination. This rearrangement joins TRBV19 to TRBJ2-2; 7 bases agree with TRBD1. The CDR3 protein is CATPGTANTGELFF. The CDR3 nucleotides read TGTGCCACTCCCGGGACAGCGAACACCGGGGAGCTGTTTTTT.